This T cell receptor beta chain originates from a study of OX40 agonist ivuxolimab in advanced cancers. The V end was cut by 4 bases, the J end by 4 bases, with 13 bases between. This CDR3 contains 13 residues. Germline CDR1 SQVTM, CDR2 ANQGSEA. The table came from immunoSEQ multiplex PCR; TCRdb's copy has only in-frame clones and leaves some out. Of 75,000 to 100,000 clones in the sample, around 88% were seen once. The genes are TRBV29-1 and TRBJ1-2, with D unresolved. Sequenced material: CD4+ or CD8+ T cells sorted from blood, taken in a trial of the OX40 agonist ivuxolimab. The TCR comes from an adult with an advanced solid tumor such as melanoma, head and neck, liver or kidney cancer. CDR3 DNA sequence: TGCAGCGTTGTAATGGATAGTGGCTATGGCTACACCTTC. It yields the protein CSVVMDSGYGYTF.